This T cell receptor (beta chain) was sequenced for a study of shared clonotypes between healthy human individuals (dated by TCRdb to about 2020). Some background on the complete study: The cohort included three men and a couple of women between 18 and 49 years of age. Blood TCR repertoires of 5 or 6 healthy adults were deeply sequenced to estimate repertoire size and the extent of clonotype sharing between individuals. Per donor, leukapheresis produced somewhere between about 0.85 and 9.5 billion PBMCs. For each donor, three plates each were used for CD4 naive and CD4 memory, two plates were used for CD8 naive, and one plate was used for CD8 memory. To increase sequencing depth and limit assay-specific biases, different laboratories used diverse techniques to prepare libraries and sequence TCR repertoires.

TCR CDR3 regions were amplified from genomic DNA by multiplex PCR using the deep immunoSEQ assay. Extracted genomic DNA from each cell subset was spread evenly across all wells of several immunoSEQ 96-well plates, with each plate serving as a replicate. For sorted subsets, 200 to 250 ng genomic DNA, equal to 25,000 to 35,000 T cell genomes, was loaded into each replicate PCR. Purified libraries were quantified with a Qubit 3.0 fluorometer, sized on a Bioanalyzer 2100, and re-quantified with the KAPA Library Quantification kit. Each immunoSEQ 96-well plate was sequenced on its own single-read 150-cycle Illumina NextSeq 550 flow cell. Concerning the study's data processing: Because the immunoSEQ output held only junctional sequences and lacked quality scores, the filtering could not match the filtering applied to full-length reads. To assign V/J genes and CDR3, sequences were annotated against IMGT germline references using PyIR, a Python wrapper for IgBLAST v1.9. Reads with weak V/J assignments (E-value above 1e-6), missing CDR3, stop codons, out-of-frame junctions, or ambiguous translated residues were removed. V3J clonotypes were defined as sequences sharing the same inferred V gene, J gene, and CDR3 amino acid sequence. To compute the percentage overlap between repertoires, the number of shared unique clonotypes was divided by the size of the smaller repertoire. Three approaches were used to assess repertoire richness: RTK rarefaction, the Chao1 estimator, and Recon v2.1 estimates of unobserved clonotypes. OLGA was used to compute generation probabilities for all TCRbeta clonotypes that the gDNA method yielded from several donors. TCRdb limited this immuneACCESS table to in-frame rearrangements with V and J called. A share of clones is missing; checked studies link under half to unresolved V genes, and the rest is unexplained. V, J and clone size reflect that table, while D and trimming were determined from the DNA. The sample table records over a million clones; roughly 80% of these occur just once. Together, the top ten hold 1.4% of the sample.

Paper-wide results and their limitations: Pairwise subsampling led to the expectation that sequencing depth would affect the degree of clonotype sharing among donors. Sampling was restricted to blood, and TCR repertoires in tissues likely differ from the TCR repertoires found in blood. Estimated clonotype richness was generally larger for naive than for memory subsets. Across a few donors, about 5% of naive CD4, roughly 3.8% of naive CD8, about 2.3% of memory CD4, and approximately 0.4% of memory CD8 clonotypes were shared. Because the study included only a small number of donors, the genetic and exposure-history diversity represented was limited. Compared with non-shared clonotypes, clonotypes shared by all four sorted-subset donors had higher generation probabilities. Rarefaction of sorted-subset datasets indicated incomplete sequencing despite the large sequencing depth.

On this clone itself: The antigen it binds to is not known. No quality values exist for individual bases; no much larger clone is one base distant. This CDR3 is also generated by other DNA sequences in the sample.

V sheds 1 base and J sheds 1 base, leaving 4 bases between their ends. Taken from the germline V gene, the CDR1 and CDR2 loops are KGHSH and LQKENI. The CDR3 starts with the cysteine, ends with the phenylalanine, and has 14 residues. Of the read, only the CDR3 DNA is kept; its 42 bases are in frame from base 1. Donors were healthy HIV-negative adults with no recently reported acute infections or vaccinations. Every donor was a Caucasian adult residing in Nashville, Tennessee, USA. CD4+ T cells were enriched by magnetic negative selection; naive cells were then positively selected on CD45RA, and the negative fraction formed the memory subset. Blood was obtained by leukapheresis, after which PBMCs were separated by Ficoll-Histopaque density gradient centrifugation and cryopreserved in liquid nitrogen vapor phase. Analytical flow cytometry was used to check the purity and quantity of every magnetically sorted T cell population. Genomic DNA was isolated from every sorted fraction and measured by UV absorbance on a Nanodrop 2000c.

The rearrangement joined TRBV18 to TRBJ1-4; the D segment cannot be called with confidence. This clonotype was obtained from a man between 18 and 35 years old in good health. The sequenced material came from memory CD4+ T cells sorted from blood. Read against the paper, the sample's cell subset or site label means: CD45RA-negative fraction. The CDR3 region reads CASSPQGTNEKLFF. The DNA reads as follows: TGTGCCAGCTCACCACAGGGAACTAATGAAAAACTGTTTTTT.